The 4 T cell receptor beta chains reported below all come from one sample, sequenced in a study of blood T cell repertoires in COVID-19. Some clones are missing from TCRdb's copy, which holds only in-frame ones; the method was immunoSEQ multiplex PCR. The sample has 290,000 or so clones, roughly 87% seen once. Sequenced material: peripheral blood. These receptors were collected from a man younger than 35 with active or convalescent COVID-19.

This clone showed up just once. The J gene is TRBJ2-2, the V gene TRBV6-1; 9 bases map to TRBD2. Germline CDR1 and CDR2: MNHNS and SASEGT. V was pared by 1 base and J by 6 bases, with 3 bases of the junction left unmatched. The CDR3 contains 15 residues. CDR3: CASSEGGRVSGELFF. The CDR3 DNA sequence: TGTGCCAGCAGTGAAGGCGGGAGGGTTTCCGGGGAGCTGTTTTTT.

The chain joins TRBV7-6 to TRBJ2-3; 9 positions agree with TRBD1. V shed 2 bases, J shed 6 bases, and the junction held 6 bases outside the gene matches. The V gene's germline CDR1 is SGHVS and CDR2 FNYEAQ. The CDR3 covers 15 residues. The CDR3, as DNA: TGTGCCAGCAGCTTAAGGGGACAGGGCATCGATACGCAGTATTTT. The encoded protein is CASSLRGQGIDTQYF.

The rearrangement uses TRBV12-5 and TRBJ1-1, with D tentatively TRBD1 (5 bases). Trimming cost V 5 bases and J 4 bases, with 23 bases left between them. The germline V gene encodes CDR1 LGHNT and CDR2 FRNRAP. This CDR3 spans 17 amino acids. In nucleotides, the CDR3 is TGTGCTAGTGGTCCCCCCCTCCGGGCCGGGGGTATCACTGAAGCTTTCTTT. Its protein is CASGPPLRAGGITEAFF.

The rearrangement joins TRBV4-1 to TRBJ1-5, with D maybe TRBD1 (6 bases). Per germline, CDR1 MGHRA and CDR2 YSYEKL. Between the trimmed V and J ends, which lost 5 bases and 5 bases, there was a span of 10 bases. This CDR3 is built from 13 residues. CDR3 bases: TGCGCCAGCAGCGGACAGCAGGATCAGCCCCAGCATTTT. It is translated as CASSGQQDQPQHF.